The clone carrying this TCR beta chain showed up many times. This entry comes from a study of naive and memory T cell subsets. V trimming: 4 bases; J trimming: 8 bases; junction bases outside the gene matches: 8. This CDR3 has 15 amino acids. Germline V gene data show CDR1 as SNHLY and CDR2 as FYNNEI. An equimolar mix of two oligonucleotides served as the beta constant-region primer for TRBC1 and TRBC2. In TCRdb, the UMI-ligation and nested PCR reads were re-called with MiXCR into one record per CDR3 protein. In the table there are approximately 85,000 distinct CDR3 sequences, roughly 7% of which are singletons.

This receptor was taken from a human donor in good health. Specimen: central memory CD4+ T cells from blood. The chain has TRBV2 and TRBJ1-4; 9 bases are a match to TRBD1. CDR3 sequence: CASSARQGGGEKLFF. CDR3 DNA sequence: TGTGCCAGCAGTGCTCGACAGGGGGGTGGAGAAAAACTGTTTTTT.